The entry that follows covers one TCR beta chain sequence. The data belong to a study of CD8 T cells in Susac syndrome. From blood CD8+ and CD4+ T cells, TCR beta sequences were generated. The authors reverse transcribed 0.5 to 1 ug RNA with random hexamers. MiXCR, run by TCRdb on the immunoSEQ multiplex PCR reads, gives a single entry per CDR3 protein. The sample holds about 150,000 distinct CDR3 sequences, around 95% seen once. Germline loops: CDR1 SEHNR, CDR2 FQNEAQ (reference sequence). The ends were cut back, 1 base at V and 0 bases at J, with 16 bases in the middle. The CDR3 contains 17 residues.

Sequenced sample: CD8+ T cells from PBMCs. This rearrangement joins TRBV7-9 to TRBJ2-7; D call uncertain. The sequence derives from a human donor with Susac syndrome. The CDR3 region is CASSLVFVPRRSYEQYF. The CDR3 DNA sequence: TGTGCCAGCAGCTTAGTTTTTGTGCCTAGACGCTCCTACGAGCAGTACTTC.